This TCR beta chain was sequenced for a study of identical twins. This clonotype was counted only a few times. V lost 4 bases to trimming and J lost 7 bases; unmatched junction nucleotides: 15. This CDR3 comprises 16 residues. Germline CDR1 reads DFQATT; CDR2 reads SNEGSKA (reference sequence). MiXCR, applied by TCRdb to the 5' RACE reads, yields one record per CDR3 protein. The sample consists of approximately 410,000 distinct CDR3 sequences, about a fifth of them appearing once. Sample: naive T cells sorted from blood. This clonotype originated in a man over 45 in good health. V and J are TRBV20-1 and TRBJ2-2; TRBD2 agrees at 7 bases. The CDR3: CSATPRGDRRGGELFF. The DNA of the CDR3 is TGCAGTGCTACCCCCCGGGGGGACCGGCGGGGCGGGGAGCTGTTTTTT.